This TCR beta chain emerged from a study of T cell repertoires in cytomegalovirus infection. Study-wide background: Based on public TCR beta signatures, there were indications of CMV infection and of a matching HLA type.

The CDR3 is 15 residues long. J was trimmed by 4 bases and V by 3 bases; bases with no gene match: 3. CDR1 and CDR2 from the germline V gene are SGHAT and FQNNGV. TCRdb re-called the reads with MiXCR, one entry per CDR3 protein. The data hold tens of thousands of distinct CDR3 sequences, with 20% to 25% observed a single time. To note about this clonotype: Antigen unknown.

The chain is built from TRBV11-2 and TRBJ2-1; 10 bases map to TRBD1. The sequence derives from a human donor in good health (CMV status not recorded). Some clones in this sample may be carry-over from other donors' samples. The sequencing input was PBMCs, sequenced either directly or after in vitro stimulation (not recorded which). The CDR3 region has the DNA TGTGCCAGCAGCTTGGGACAGGGGCGTTACAATGAGCAGTTCTTC. As protein: CASSLGQGRYNEQFF. Using reference TRBV11-2 and TRBJ2-1 for the parts outside the CDR3, the full variable domain is EAGVAQSPRYKIIEKRQSVAFWCNPISGHATLYWYQQILGQGPKLLIQFQNNGVVDDSQLPKDRFSAERLKGVDSTLKIQPAKLEDSAVYLCASSLGQGRYNEQFFGPGTRLTVL.